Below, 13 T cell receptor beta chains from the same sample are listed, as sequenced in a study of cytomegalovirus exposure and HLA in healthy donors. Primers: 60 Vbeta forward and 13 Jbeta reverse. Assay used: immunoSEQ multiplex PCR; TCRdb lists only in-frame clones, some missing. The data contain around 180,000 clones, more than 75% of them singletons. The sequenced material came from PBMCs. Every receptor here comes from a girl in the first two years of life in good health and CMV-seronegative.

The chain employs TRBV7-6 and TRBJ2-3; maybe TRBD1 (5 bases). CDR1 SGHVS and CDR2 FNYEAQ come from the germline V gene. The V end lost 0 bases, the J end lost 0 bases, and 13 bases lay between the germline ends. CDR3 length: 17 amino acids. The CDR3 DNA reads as TGTGCCAGCAGCTTAGCAGGGGCCACGAGGAGCACAGATACGCAGTATTTT. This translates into CASSLAGATRSTDTQYF. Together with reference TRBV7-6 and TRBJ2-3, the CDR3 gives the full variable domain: GAGVSQSPRYKVTKRGQDVALRCDPISGHVSLYWYRQALGQGPEFLTYFNYEAQQDKSGLPNDRFSAERPEGSISTLTIQRTEQRDSAMYRCASSLAGATRSTDTQYFGPGTRLTVL.

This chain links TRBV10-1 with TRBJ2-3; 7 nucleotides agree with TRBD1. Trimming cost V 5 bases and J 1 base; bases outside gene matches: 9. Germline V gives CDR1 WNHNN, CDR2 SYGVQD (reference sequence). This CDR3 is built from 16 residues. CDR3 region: CASSPTDRAGTDTQYF. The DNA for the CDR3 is TGCGCCAGCAGTCCCACAGACAGGGCCGGCACAGATACGCAGTATTTT.

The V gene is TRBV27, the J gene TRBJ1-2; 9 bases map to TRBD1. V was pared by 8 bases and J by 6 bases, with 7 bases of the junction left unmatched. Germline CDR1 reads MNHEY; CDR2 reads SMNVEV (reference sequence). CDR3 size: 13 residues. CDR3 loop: CASRPTGGNGYTF. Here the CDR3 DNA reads TGTGCCAGCCGGCCGACAGGGGGGAATGGCTACACCTTC.

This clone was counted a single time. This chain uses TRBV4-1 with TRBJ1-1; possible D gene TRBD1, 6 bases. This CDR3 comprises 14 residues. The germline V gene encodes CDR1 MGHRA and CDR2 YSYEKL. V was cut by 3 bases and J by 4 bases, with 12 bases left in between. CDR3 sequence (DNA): TGCGCCAGCAGCCATGGGGGCGCGGGCACTGAAGCTTTCTTT. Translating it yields CASSHGGAGTEAFF.

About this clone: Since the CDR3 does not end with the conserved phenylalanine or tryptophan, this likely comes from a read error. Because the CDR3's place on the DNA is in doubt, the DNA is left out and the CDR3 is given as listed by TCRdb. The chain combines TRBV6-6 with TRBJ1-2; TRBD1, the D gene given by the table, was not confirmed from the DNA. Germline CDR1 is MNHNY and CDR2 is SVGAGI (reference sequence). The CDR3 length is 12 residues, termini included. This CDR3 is CASRDLQGPPPL.

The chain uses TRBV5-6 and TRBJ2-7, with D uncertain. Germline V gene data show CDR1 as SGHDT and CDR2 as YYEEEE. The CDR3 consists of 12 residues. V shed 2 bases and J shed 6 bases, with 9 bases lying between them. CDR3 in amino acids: CASSLRGFEQYF. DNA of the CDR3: TGTGCCAGCAGCTTACGAGGATTCGAGCAGTACTTC.

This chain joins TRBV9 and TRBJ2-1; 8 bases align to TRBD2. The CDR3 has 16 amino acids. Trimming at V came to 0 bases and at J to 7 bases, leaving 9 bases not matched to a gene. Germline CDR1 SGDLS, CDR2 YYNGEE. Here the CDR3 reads CASSVGAGALGNEQFF. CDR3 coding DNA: TGTGCCAGCAGCGTAGGAGCGGGGGCATTGGGGAATGAGCAGTTCTTC.

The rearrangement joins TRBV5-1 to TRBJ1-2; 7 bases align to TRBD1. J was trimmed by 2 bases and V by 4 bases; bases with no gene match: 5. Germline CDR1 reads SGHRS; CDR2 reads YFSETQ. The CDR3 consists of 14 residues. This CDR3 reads CASSETTGNYGYTF. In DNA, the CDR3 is TGCGCCAGCAGCGAAACGACAGGGAACTATGGCTACACCTTC.

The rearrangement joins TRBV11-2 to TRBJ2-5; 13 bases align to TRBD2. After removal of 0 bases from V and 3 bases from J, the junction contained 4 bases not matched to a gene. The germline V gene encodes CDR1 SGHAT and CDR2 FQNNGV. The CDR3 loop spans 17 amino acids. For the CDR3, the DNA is TGTGCCAGCAGCTTAGAGCGGACTAGCGGGGGAGAAGAGACCCAGTACTTC. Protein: CASSLERTSGGEETQYF.

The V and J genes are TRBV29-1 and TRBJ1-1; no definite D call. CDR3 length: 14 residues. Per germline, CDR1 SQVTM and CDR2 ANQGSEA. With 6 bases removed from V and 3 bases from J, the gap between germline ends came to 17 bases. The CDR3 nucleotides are TGCAGCGTCCGATCTCGGGTTTCAGACACTGAAGCTTTCTTT. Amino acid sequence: CSVRSRVSDTEAFF.

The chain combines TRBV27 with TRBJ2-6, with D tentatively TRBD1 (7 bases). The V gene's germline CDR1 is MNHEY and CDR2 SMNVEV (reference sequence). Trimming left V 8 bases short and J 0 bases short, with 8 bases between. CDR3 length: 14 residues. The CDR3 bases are TGTGCCAGCCAGGGGGGCTCTGGGGCCAACGTCCTGACTTTC. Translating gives CASQGGSGANVLTF.

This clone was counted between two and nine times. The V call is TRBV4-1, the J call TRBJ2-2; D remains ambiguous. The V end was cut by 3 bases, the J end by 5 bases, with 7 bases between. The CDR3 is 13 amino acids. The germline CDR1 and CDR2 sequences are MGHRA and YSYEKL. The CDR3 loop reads CASSQIGTGELFF. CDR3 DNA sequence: TGCGCCAGCAGCCAGATCGGGACCGGGGAGCTGTTTTTT.

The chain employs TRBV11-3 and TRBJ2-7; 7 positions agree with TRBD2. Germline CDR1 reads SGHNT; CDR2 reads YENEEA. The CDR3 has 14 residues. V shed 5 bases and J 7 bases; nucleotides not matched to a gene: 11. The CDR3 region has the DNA TGTGCCAGCAGCCGCGGGGAGGGAGGTAGGGAGCAGTACTTC. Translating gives CASSRGEGGREQYF.